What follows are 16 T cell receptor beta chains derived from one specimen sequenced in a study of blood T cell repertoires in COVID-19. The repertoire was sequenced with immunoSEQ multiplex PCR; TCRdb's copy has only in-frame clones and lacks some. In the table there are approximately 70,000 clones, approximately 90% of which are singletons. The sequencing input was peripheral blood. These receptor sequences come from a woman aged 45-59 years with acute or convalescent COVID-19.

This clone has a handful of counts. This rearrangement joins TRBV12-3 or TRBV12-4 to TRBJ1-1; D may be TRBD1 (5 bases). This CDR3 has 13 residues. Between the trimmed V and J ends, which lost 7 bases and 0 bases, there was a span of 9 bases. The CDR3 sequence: CASTGGLNTEAFF. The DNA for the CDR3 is TGTGCCAGCACCGGGGGATTGAACACTGAAGCTTTCTTT.

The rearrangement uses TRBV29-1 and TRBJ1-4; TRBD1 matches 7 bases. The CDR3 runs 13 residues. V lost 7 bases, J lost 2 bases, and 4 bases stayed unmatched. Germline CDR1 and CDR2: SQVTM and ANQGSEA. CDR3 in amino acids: CSASQGTNEKLFF. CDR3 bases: TGCAGCGCCTCACAGGGGACTAATGAAAAACTGTTTTTT.

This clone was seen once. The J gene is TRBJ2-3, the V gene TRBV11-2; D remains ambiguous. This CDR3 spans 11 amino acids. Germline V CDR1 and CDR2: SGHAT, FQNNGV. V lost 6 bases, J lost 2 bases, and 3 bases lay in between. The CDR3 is CASSITDTQYF. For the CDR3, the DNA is TGTGCCAGCAGTATCACAGATACGCAGTATTTT.

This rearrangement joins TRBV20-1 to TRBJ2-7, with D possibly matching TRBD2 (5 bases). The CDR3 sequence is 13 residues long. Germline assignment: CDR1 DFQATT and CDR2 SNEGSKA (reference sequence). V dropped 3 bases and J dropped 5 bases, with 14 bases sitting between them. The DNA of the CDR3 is TGCAGTGCTAGTAGCCTAGCTAGAAACGAGCAGTACTTC. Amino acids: CSASSLARNEQYF.

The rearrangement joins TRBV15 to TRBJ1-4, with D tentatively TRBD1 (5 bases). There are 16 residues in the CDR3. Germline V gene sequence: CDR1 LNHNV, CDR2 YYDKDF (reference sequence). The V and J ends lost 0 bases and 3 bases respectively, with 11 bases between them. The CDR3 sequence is CATSRDVGVANEKLFF. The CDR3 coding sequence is TGTGCCACCAGCAGAGATGTAGGGGTGGCTAATGAAAAACTGTTTTTT.

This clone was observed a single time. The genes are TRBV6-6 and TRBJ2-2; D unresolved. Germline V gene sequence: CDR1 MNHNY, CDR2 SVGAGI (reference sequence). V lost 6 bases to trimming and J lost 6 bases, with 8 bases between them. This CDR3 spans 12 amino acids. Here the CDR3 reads CASRPQAGELFF. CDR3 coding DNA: TGTGCCAGCAGACCCCAGGCCGGGGAGCTGTTTTTT.

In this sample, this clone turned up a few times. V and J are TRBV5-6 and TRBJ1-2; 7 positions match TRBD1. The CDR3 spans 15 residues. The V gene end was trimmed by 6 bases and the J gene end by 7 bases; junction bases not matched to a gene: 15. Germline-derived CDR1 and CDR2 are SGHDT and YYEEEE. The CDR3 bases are TGTGCCAGCACTTGGCCGTGGACCGGGACAGCTGGCTACACCTTC. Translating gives CASTWPWTGTAGYTF.

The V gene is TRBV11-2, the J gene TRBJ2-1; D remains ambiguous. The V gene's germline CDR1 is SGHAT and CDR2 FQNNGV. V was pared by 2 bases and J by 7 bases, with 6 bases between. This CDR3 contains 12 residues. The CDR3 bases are TGTGCCAGCAGCTTAAGCCGAAATGAGCAGTTCTTC. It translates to CASSLSRNEQFF. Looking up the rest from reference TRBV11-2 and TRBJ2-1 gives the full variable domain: EAGVAQSPRYKIIEKRQSVAFWCNPISGHATLYWYQQILGQGPKLLIQFQNNGVVDDSQLPKDRFSAERLKGVDSTLKIQPAKLEDSAVYLCASSLSRNEQFFGPGTRLTVL.

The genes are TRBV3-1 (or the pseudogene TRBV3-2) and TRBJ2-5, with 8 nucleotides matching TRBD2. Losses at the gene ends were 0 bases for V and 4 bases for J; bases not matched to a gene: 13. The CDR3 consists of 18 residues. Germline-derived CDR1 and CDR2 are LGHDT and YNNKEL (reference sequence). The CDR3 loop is CASSQEWARGVSGETQYF. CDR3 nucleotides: TGTGCCAGCAGCCAAGAGTGGGCGCGGGGGGTATCAGGAGAGACCCAGTACTTC.

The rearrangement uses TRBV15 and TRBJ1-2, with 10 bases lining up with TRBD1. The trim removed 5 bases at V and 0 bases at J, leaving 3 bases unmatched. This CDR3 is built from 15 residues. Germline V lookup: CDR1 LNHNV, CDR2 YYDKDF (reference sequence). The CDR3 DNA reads TGTGCCACCAGCGATGACAGGGGGCCTAACTATGGCTACACCTTC. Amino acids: CATSDDRGPNYGYTF. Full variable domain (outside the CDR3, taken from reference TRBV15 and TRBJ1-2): DAMVIQNPRYQVTQFGKPVTLSCSQTLNHNVMYWYQQKSSQAPKLLFHYYDKDFNNEADTPDNFQSRRPNTSFCFLDIRSPGLGDTAMYLCATSDDRGPNYGYTFGSGTRLTVV.

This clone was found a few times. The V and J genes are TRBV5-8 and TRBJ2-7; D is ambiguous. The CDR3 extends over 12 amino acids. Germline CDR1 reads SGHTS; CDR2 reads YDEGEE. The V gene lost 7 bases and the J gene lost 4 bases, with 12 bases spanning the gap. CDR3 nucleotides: TGTGCCAGCGTTAACCCCCGGTACGAGCAGTACTTC. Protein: CASVNPRYEQYF.

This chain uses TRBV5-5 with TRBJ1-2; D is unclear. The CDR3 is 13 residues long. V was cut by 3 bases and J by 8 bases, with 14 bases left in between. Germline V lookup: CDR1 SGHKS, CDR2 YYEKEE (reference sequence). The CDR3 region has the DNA TGTGCCAGCAGCTCCGTGAAGGGAGAAGGCTACACCTTC. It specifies CASSSVKGEGYTF.

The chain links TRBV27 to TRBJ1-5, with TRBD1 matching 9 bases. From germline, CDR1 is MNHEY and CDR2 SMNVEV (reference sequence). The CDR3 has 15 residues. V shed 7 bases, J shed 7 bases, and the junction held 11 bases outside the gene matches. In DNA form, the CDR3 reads TGTGCCAGCAAAAATACAGGGGGCGGCGGGCAGCCCCAGCATTTT. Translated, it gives CASKNTGGGGQPQHF.

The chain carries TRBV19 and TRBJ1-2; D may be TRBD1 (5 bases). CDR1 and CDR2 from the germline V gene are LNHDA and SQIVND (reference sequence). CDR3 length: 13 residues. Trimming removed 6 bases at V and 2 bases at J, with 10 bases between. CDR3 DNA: TGTGCCAGTAGCTCGGACAACAACTATGGCTACACCTTC. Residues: CASSSDNNYGYTF.

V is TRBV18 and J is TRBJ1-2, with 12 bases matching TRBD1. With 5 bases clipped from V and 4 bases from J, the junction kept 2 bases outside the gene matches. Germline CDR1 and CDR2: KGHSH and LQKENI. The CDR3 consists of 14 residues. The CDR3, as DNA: TGTGCCAGCTCAGAGGGACAGGGGGCCTATGGCTACACCTTC. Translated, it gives CASSEGQGAYGYTF.

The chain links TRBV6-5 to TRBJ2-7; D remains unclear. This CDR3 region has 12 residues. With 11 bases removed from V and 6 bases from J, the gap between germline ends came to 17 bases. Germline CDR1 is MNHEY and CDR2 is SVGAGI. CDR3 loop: CAGGEPGFEQYF. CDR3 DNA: TGTGCCGGTGGAGAACCTGGGTTCGAGCAGTACTTC.